This is a list of T cell receptor beta chains from one sample in a study of T cells after yellow fever vaccination. One entry per CDR3 protein, called by TCRdb with MiXCR from the 5' RACE reads. The table lists hundreds of thousands of distinct CDR3 sequences, about 8.3% of them singletons. The input for sequencing was PBMCs, taken about 41 days after the first yellow fever vaccination. The origin of the receptors is a young man who received the YFV17D yellow fever vaccine. CDR3s include the opening cysteine and the closing phenylalanine or tryptophan. The D gene is left open where the match is weak. Not all rows give a size; the values are once, few, many and, for expanded clones, a class.

size,V,J,D,DNA,CDR3
few,TRBV5-1,TRBJ2-7,NA,TGCGCCAGCAGCAACGGCGGTTCCTACGAGCAGTACTTC,CASSNGGSYEQYF
few,TRBV7-9,TRBJ2-1,NA,TGTGCCAGCAGCTTAGGAGGTGCTGGGGAGCAGTTCTTC,CASSLGGAGEQFF
few,TRBV18,TRBJ1-1,NA,TGTGCCAGCTCACCCATATTCAGGGCGTCGAACACTGAAGCTTTCTTT,CASSPIFRASNTEAFF
many,TRBV5-1,TRBJ1-1,TRBD1,TGCGCCAGCAGCTTGCCGGGACAGGGTGATGAAGCTTTCTTT,CASSLPGQGDEAFF
NA,TRBV20-1,TRBJ2-3,NA,TGCAGTGCTAGACTCTACAGCCCCACAGATGCGCAGTATTTT,CSARLYSPTDAQYF
NA,TRBV5-1,TRBJ2-1,NA,TGCGCCAGCAGCAGGAGCGACCCTTGGTTGGATGAGCAGTTCTTC,CASSRSDPWLDEQFF
few,TRBV19,TRBJ1-1,NA,TGTGCCAGTAGGTACCGGGAACTCTGGGGCCAAGAGACTGAAGCTTTCTTT,CASRYRELWGQETEAFF
many,TRBV7-2,TRBJ1-4,NA,TGTGCCAGCAGCTTAGGGGGGAACGTGGGTGAAAAACTGTTTTTT,CASSLGGNVGEKLFF
NA,TRBV2,TRBJ1-4,NA,TGTGCCAGCAGTGTATCCCAGGGAATAAATGAAAAACTGTTTTTT,CASSVSQGINEKLFF
few,TRBV4-1,TRBJ2-1,TRBD2,TGCGCCAGCAGCCAAGAGGAACTAGCGGGGTACAATGAGCAGTTCTTC,CASSQEELAGYNEQFF
few,TRBV20-1,TRBJ2-3,TRBD2,TGCAGTGCTAGAACCGGGACTAGCGGGGGGGAGCGAGATACGCAGTATTTT,CSARTGTSGGERDTQYF
few,TRBV5-1,TRBJ2-5,TRBD2,TGCGCCAGCAGCCTGAGGGCTAGCGGGGGTAGCGTACAAGAGACCCAGTACTTC,CASSLRASGGSVQETQYF
NA,TRBV7-9,TRBJ1-5,NA,TGTGCCAGCAGCTTGGAGGGCAGCAATAGCAATCAGCCCCAGCATTTT,CASSLEGSNSNQPQHF
few,TRBV20-1,TRBJ1-2,NA,TGCAGTGCTAGTGTCGGTCCGGCCGGCTATGGCTACACCTTC,CSASVGPAGYGYTF
NA,TRBV12-3/TRBV12-4,TRBJ1-6,TRBD1,TGTGCCAGCAGGACGACAGGGGGCTTGGGTTCACCCCTCCACTTT,CASRTTGGLGSPLHF
many,TRBV7-7,TRBJ2-5,TRBD1,TGTGCCAGCAGCTTAGGGACAGGGGGCCAAGAGACCCAGTACTTC,CASSLGTGGQETQYF
few,TRBV7-3,TRBJ1-1,NA,TGTGCCAGCAGCTTAAGTGGCGGCATTGCAAACACTGAAGCTTTCTTT,CASSLSGGIANTEAFF
NA,TRBV13,TRBJ2-2,TRBD1,TGTGCCAGCAGCCCTAGGGCTTCGGGGACAGCCCACGCGAACACCGGGGAGCTGTTTTTT,CASSPRASGTAHANTGELFF
NA,TRBV7-2,TRBJ2-2,NA,TGTGCCAGCAGCTCCTCCATGGCGGGCACCGGGGAGCTGTTTTTT,CASSSSMAGTGELFF
few,TRBV18,TRBJ2-4,TRBD1,TGTGCCAGCTCACGGGACAGGGACAACATTCAGTACTTC,CASSRDRDNIQYF